The 18 T cell receptor beta chains below all came from one sample that was sequenced in a study of T cell responses to AZD1222 COVID-19 vaccine. Assay: immunoSEQ multiplex PCR; the TCRdb copy retains only in-frame clones and omits some. The sample lists some 71,000 clones, about nine tenths occurring once. Source: peripheral blood, taken 28 days after the second AZD1222 dose. Receptors were obtained from an adult who received the AZD1222 COVID-19 vaccine.

The chain joins TRBV19 to TRBJ1-2; D is uncertain. The germline V gene encodes CDR1 LNHDA and CDR2 SQIVND (reference sequence). The germline V and J ends were trimmed by 4 bases and 13 bases, with 13 bases remaining between them. The length of the CDR3 is 11 residues. CDR3 sequence reads: CASSTPMAITF. CDR3 in DNA: TGTGCCAGTAGTACCCCTATGGCTATCACCTTC.

V is TRBV5-6 and J is TRBJ2-3, with TRBD2 identical over 10 bases. J gave up 2 bases and V 4 bases, and 4 bases lay outside the gene matches. Germline CDR1 SGHDT, CDR2 YYEEEE. This CDR3 has 15 amino acids. This chain's CDR3 is CASSPLAGVTDTQYF. The CDR3 DNA is TGTGCCAGCAGCCCCCTAGCGGGGGTCACAGATACGCAGTATTTT.

The table lists this clone with a count of one. The chain combines TRBV4-2 with TRBJ2-2, with a possible D match to TRBD1 (5 bases). The germline V gene has CDR1 LGHNA and CDR2 YNFKEQ. V was pared by 0 bases and J by 2 bases, with 13 bases between. The CDR3 sequence is 17 residues long. The CDR3 DNA reads TGTGCCAGCAGCCAAGACGGCCAGGGTCATAACACCGGGGAGCTGTTTTTT. Its protein is CASSQDGQGHNTGELFF.

The chain recombines TRBV9 with TRBJ1-6, with a tentative D call TRBD1 (6 bases). The length of the CDR3 is 14 residues. Germline CDR1 reads SGDLS; CDR2 reads YYNGEE. V was clipped by 0 bases and J by 6 bases, with 7 bases between them. The DNA of the CDR3 is TGTGCCAGCAGCGTAGCACAGGGTAATTCACCCCTCCACTTT. Translation gives CASSVAQGNSPLHF.

J is TRBJ2-5 and V is TRBV18; D ambiguous. The CDR3 is made up of 16 amino acids. Trimming shortened V by 0 bases and J by 5 bases, and 16 bases separated the two germline ends. From germline, CDR1 is KGHSH and CDR2 LQKENI. The CDR3 DNA follows: TGTGCCAGCTCACCACCTCTGTCGCCCCTTGGGGAGACCCAGTACTTC. It yields the protein CASSPPLSPLGETQYF.

The CDR3 region is CASSTLTSGSTDTQYF. CDR3 coding DNA: TGTGCCAGCTCAACCTTGACTAGCGGGAGCACAGATACGCAGTATTTT. V usage is TRBV18 and J usage is TRBJ2-3, with 10 bases aligning to TRBD2. The V and J ends lost 5 bases and 0 bases, in that order; junction bases with no gene match: 5. Per the germline V gene, CDR1 is KGHSH and CDR2 is LQKENI. The CDR3 loop spans 16 amino acids.

This clone was picked up a small number of times. The chain joins TRBV7-6 to TRBJ1-4, with 9 bases that match TRBD1. V lost 6 bases to trimming and J lost 3 bases; unmatched junction nucleotides: 5. The CDR3 is 15 amino acids. CDR1 is SGHVS, CDR2 FNYEAQ, per germline. The CDR3, as DNA: TGTGCCAGCAGAGCCCGGACAGGGGCTAATGAAAAACTGTTTTTT. This encodes CASRARTGANEKLFF.

This sequence joins TRBV3-1 (or the pseudogene TRBV3-2) and TRBJ2-1; 10 positions match TRBD2. The V and J ends lost 1 base and 9 bases, in that order; junction bases with no gene match: 6. The V gene's germline CDR1 is LGHDT and CDR2 YNNKEL (reference sequence). The CDR3 has 15 amino acids. The CDR3 sequence: CASSQGEREGCEQFF. Written as DNA, the CDR3 is TGTGCCAGCAGCCAAGGGGAGCGGGAGGGCTGTGAGCAGTTCTTC.

This clone was recorded only once. V usage is TRBV29-1 and J usage is TRBJ1-2; D ambiguous. The CDR3 loop spans 13 amino acids. The germline V and J ends were trimmed by 0 bases and 1 base, with 6 bases remaining between them. CDR1 SQVTM and CDR2 ANQGSEA come from the germline V gene. CDR3 residues: CSVEDGLNYGYTF. CDR3 DNA: TGCAGCGTTGAAGACGGCCTTAACTATGGCTACACCTTC.

This CDR3 is CASRLGRGLLNEQFF. The CDR3 nucleotides are TGTGCCAGCAGGCTGGGCAGGGGGCTTTTGAATGAGCAGTTCTTC. J is TRBJ2-1 and V is TRBV11-3, with 8 positions matching TRBD1. Trimming removed 6 bases from V and 7 bases from J; junction bases left unmatched: 11. The germline CDR1 and CDR2 sequences are SGHNT and YENEEA. This CDR3 is 15 amino acids long.

The gene calls are TRBV12-3 or TRBV12-4 and TRBJ2-5; D is ambiguous. The CDR3 runs to 13 residues. V gave up 3 bases and J gave up 5 bases, with 10 bases separating them. The CDR3 nucleotides are TGTGCCAGCAGTTTCGTCAGGTGGGAGACCCAGTACTTC. This encodes CASSFVRWETQYF.

V and J are TRBV6-1 and TRBJ1-1; TRBD1 matches at 7 bases. V trimming: 3 bases; J trimming: 9 bases; junction bases outside the gene matches: 4. CDR3 length equals 12 residues. Germline loops: CDR1 MNHNS, CDR2 SASEGT. The CDR3 protein is CASSEADRQAFF. The CDR3 DNA sequence: TGTGCCAGCAGTGAGGCGGACAGGCAAGCTTTCTTT.

The genes are TRBV5-4 and TRBJ2-3; D is unresolved. CDR3 length: 15 residues. Germline V gene data show CDR1 as SGHNT and CDR2 as YYREEE (reference sequence). V dropped 4 bases and J dropped 2 bases, with 14 bases sitting between them. CDR3 region: CASSPGGVPTDTQYF. The CDR3, as DNA: TGTGCCAGCAGCCCGGGTGGGGTTCCCACAGATACGCAGTATTTT.

This sequence joins TRBV5-1 and TRBJ2-2; D not resolved. The V end lost 5 bases, the J end lost 6 bases, and 8 bases lay between the germline ends. This CDR3 region has 12 residues. Germline loops: CDR1 SGHRS, CDR2 YFSETQ. CDR3 amino acids: CASRVVSGELFF. CDR3 nucleotide sequence: TGCGCCAGCAGGGTTGTCTCCGGGGAGCTGTTTTTT. The whole variable domain, filled in from reference TRBV5-1 and TRBJ2-2, reads KAGVTQTPRYLIKTRGQQVTLSCSPISGHRSVSWYQQTPGQGLQFLFEYFSETQRNKGNFPGRFSGRQFSNSRSEMNVSTLELGDSALYLCASRVVSGELFFGEGSRLTVL.

V usage is TRBV14 and J usage is TRBJ2-2, with D maybe TRBD1 (6 bases). Trimming took off 1 base at V and 2 bases at J, with 14 bases between the two ends. Germline CDR1 is SGHDN and CDR2 is FVKESK. The CDR3 has 17 residues. The CDR3 DNA sequence: TGTGCCAGCAGCCAAGCTTTGGACAGCGCAAACACCGGGGAGCTGTTTTTT. Amino acid sequence: CASSQALDSANTGELFF.

A word on this clone: This specimen includes other DNA sequences encoding the same CDR3. The chain combines TRBV5-4 with TRBJ2-1; 8 bases match TRBD1. Looked up from germline, CDR1 is SGHNT and CDR2 is YYREEE (reference sequence). J gave up 0 bases and V 4 bases, and 3 bases lay outside the gene matches. This CDR3 is 15 amino acids long. As DNA, the CDR3 is TGTGCCAGCAGCCGGACAGGGAGCTCCTACAATGAGCAGTTCTTC. Its translation: CASSRTGSSYNEQFF.

This clone has only one observation. The V call is TRBV7-9, the J call TRBJ2-7; unclear D gene. Looked up from germline, CDR1 is SEHNR and CDR2 is FQNEAQ (reference sequence). This CDR3 has 12 amino acids. Trimming took off 5 bases at V and 7 bases at J, with 12 bases between the two ends. CDR3 coding DNA: TGTGCCAGCAGCGCCCAGACCCCTGAGCAGTACTTC. Translation gives CASSAQTPEQYF.

This clone was observed a single time. This chain connects TRBV11-2 to TRBJ2-7; D is ambiguous. CDR1 is SGHAT, CDR2 FQNNGV, per germline. This CDR3 region has 11 residues. V was shortened by 3 bases and J by 3 bases, with 3 bases between the two germline ends. CDR3 coding DNA: TGTGCCAGCAGCTTCCGCTACGAGCAGTACTTC. This sequence encodes CASSFRYEQYF.